Listed below are T cell receptor beta chains from one sample, sequenced in a study of T cell changes during pregnancy in multiple sclerosis. Only in-frame clones appear in the TCRdb table, and some are missing; sequencing was by immunoSEQ multiplex PCR. This table has around 100,000 clones, roughly 92% appearing once. Sequenced here: peripheral blood, sampled in the third trimester of pregnancy. The receptors here all came from a female donor with multiple sclerosis, enrolled in a pregnancy study. Both conserved end residues are part of each CDR3.

>TRBJ2-2|TRBV6-5
CASSSGGTRAGELFF
>TRBJ2-7|TRBV27
CASSSGPAYEQYF
>TRBJ2-1|TRBV25-1
CASSESGGGAYNEQFF
>TRBJ2-7|TRBV15
CATSRDRGRGEQYF
>TRBJ2-1|TRBV27
CASSSYISIAGTSGLNEQFF
>TRBJ1-1|TRBV27
CASSSGRVYPEAFF
>TRBJ2-7|TRBV19
CASSTGQGHDEQYF
>TRBJ2-1|TRBV19
CASSASSGRFEQFF
>TRBJ2-2|TRBV6-1
CASGSTSNTGELFF
>TRBJ2-7|TRBV27
CASSRAGQGYEQYF
>TRBJ2-3|TRBV9
CASSPWDRGLTDTQYF
>TRBJ2-7|TRBV5-6
CASSLRGEGALAEQYF
>TRBJ2-3|TRBV5-6
CASFIWGVTDTQYF
>TRBJ2-1|TRBV2
CASSALVIYEQFF
>TRBJ2-1|TRBV4-2
CASSRELYNEQFF
>TRBJ2-1|TRBV18
CASSPPTRYNEQFF
>TRBJ1-2|TRBV6-6
CASSLTAVTNYGYTF
>TRBJ1-2|TRBV4-2
CASSQEMTGDYGYTF
>TRBJ1-2|TRBV7-2
CASSPQGRNYGYTF
>TRBJ2-7|TRBV4-2
CASSQDARGYSYEQYF
>TRBJ1-5|TRBV19
CASSWEGRQPQHF
>TRBJ1-1|TRBV5-6
CASSLVGGMGRGTEAFF
>TRBJ1-6|TRBV5-4
CASSSDSNSPLHF
>TRBJ2-7|TRBV4-1
CASSQDLTSKQYF
>TRBJ2-1|TRBV6-5
CASSYSTGGDEQFF
>TRBJ1-2|TRBV7-2
CASSAGTGGAINGYTF
>TRBJ1-6|TRBV30
CAWTRGRVRAGSPLHF
>TRBJ1-1|TRBV27
CASSRTRDRDTEAFF
>TRBJ2-4|TRBV19
CASSMGGARRNIQYF
>TRBJ2-1|TRBV19
CASSPGVSAYNEQFF
>TRBJ2-3|TRBV4-1
CASSQDSQGSRDTQYF
>TRBJ1-4|TRBV13
CASSPSRAPGEKLFF
>TRBJ1-5|TRBV5-4
CASSLGTGSNQPQHF
>TRBJ1-6|TRBV2
CASSSRAAGGSSPLHF
>TRBJ1-2|TRBV5-1
CASSPMTGVGGYTF
>TRBJ1-1|TRBV5-1
CASSLEQGTIAFF
>TRBJ1-5|TRBV5-8
CASSSLSGQVQHF
>TRBJ2-3|TRBV19
CASSPQGTINRDTQYF
>TRBJ2-2|TRBV7-3
CASSPRAAGPPPNTGELFF
>TRBJ1-2|TRBV27
CASSPRDRGQILRDGYTF
>TRBJ1-5|TRBV27
CASSLISSGHSNQPQHF
>TRBJ1-3|TRBV9
CASSPVGGTGNTIYF
>TRBJ1-2|TRBV5-4
CASSFGQGYGYTF
>TRBJ2-7|TRBV10-3
CAISPSGSYEQYF